The T cell receptor beta chain under discussion was sequenced for a study of blood T cell repertoires in COVID-19. Whole-study context: Italy, Spain and the United States were the sources of the convalescent and acute COVID-19 samples. Sample material is recorded as cDNA or gDNA derived from T cells, B-cell-depleted T cells, or PBMCs.

Libraries were prepared by immunoSEQ multiplex PCR; TCRdb keeps only in-frame clonotypes and omits some of them. This table has some 180,000 clones, nearly 90% appearing once. This TCR was recovered from a man aged 50 to 59 with acute or convalescent COVID-19. Sequencing was performed on peripheral blood.

The CDR3: CAISEDQATNSPLHF. CDR3 DNA: TGTGCCATCAGTGAGGACCAGGCCACAAATTCACCCCTCCACTTT. The V call is TRBV10-3, the J call TRBJ1-6; no clear D. The CDR3 covers 15 residues. In germline, CDR1 is ENHRY, CDR2 SYGVKD. The V and J ends lost 2 bases and 7 bases respectively, with 12 bases between them.